This T cell receptor (beta chain) was profiled in a study of cytomegalovirus exposure and HLA in healthy donors. On the study more broadly: Early released data comprised about 84 million unique TCRs from HLA-typed donors. The study, taken as a whole, reports: DRB1 showed the most TCR associations and HLA-C the fewest in a later analysis, as rates varied by HLA locus. Per published accounts, TCR beta sequences correctly predicted the HLA-A and HLA-B alleles of most subjects. Reportedly, fewer N-insertions than the approximately 700-donor mean appeared in an Asian-associated ancestry cluster in a later analysis.

The germline V gene has CDR1 MGHRA and CDR2 YSYEKL. V lost 1 base to trimming and J lost 9 bases, with 19 bases between them. The CDR3 contains 16 residues. PCR primers comprised 60 Vbeta and 13 Jbeta primers. Sequencing used immunoSEQ multiplex PCR; TCRdb keeps in-frame clones, though not all of them. The sample has around 140,000 clones, 75% to 80% seen once. With respect to this clone: What it binds is unknown.

Sequenced: PBMCs. This TCR was sampled from a female donor in good health and CMV-seronegative. The V call is TRBV4-1, the J call TRBJ2-1, with D perhaps matching TRBD2 (5 bases). The CDR3 protein is CASSQGSYTITSEQFF. CDR3 DNA sequence: TGCGCCAGCAGCCAAGGATCATACACCATTACTAGTGAGCAGTTCTTC.